Here is one T cell receptor beta chain with its context. This sample is part of a study of OX40 agonist ivuxolimab in advanced cancers. Study-wide background: An agonistic anti-OX40 (CD134) antibody, ivuxolimab, was used to treat the patients. At doses from 0.01 to 10 mg/kg, patients were given intravenous ivuxolimab every 2 weeks.

CDR1 is SGHRS, CDR2 YFSETQ, per germline. The V and J ends lost 5 bases and 4 bases, in that order; junction bases with no gene match: 6. This CDR3 spans 14 amino acids. Sequenced by immunoSEQ multiplex PCR; TCRdb stores in-frame clones only, minus some. The sample lists approximately 58,000 clones, approximately 88% occurring once. This rearrangement joins TRBV5-1 to TRBJ1-2, with 9 bases aligning to TRBD1. Source: CD4+ or CD8+ T cells sorted from blood, taken in a trial of the OX40 agonist ivuxolimab. The sequence was obtained from an adult with an advanced solid tumor such as melanoma, head and neck, liver or kidney cancer. CDR3 region: CASSSGTGTYGYTF. The CDR3 DNA follows: TGCGCCAGCAGTTCCGGGACAGGGACCTATGGCTACACCTTC. The full variable domain, with the rest looked up from reference TRBV5-1 and TRBJ1-2, is KAGVTQTPRYLIKTRGQQVTLSCSPISGHRSVSWYQQTPGQGLQFLFEYFSETQRNKGNFPGRFSGRQFSNSRSEMNVSTLELGDSALYLCASSSGTGTYGYTFGSGTRLTVV.